This TCR beta chain was observed in a study of blood T cell repertoires in COVID-19. The data were produced by immunoSEQ multiplex PCR, yet TCRdb's version contains in-frame clones alone and is incomplete. Of about 160,000 clones listed, around 85% are singletons. This CDR3 is 15 amino acids long. Germline V gives CDR1 KGHSH, CDR2 LQKENI. V lost 2 bases and J lost 0, with 10 bases in between. The V call is TRBV18, the J call TRBJ1-1, with D possibly TRBD1 on 6 matching bases. The receptor was isolated from a man older than 75 with COVID-19, enrolled during active disease. Sequencing input: peripheral blood. CDR3 protein: CASSPNRVMNTEAFF. The DNA for the CDR3 is TGTGCCAGCTCACCAAACAGGGTCATGAACACTGAAGCTTTCTTT.